Listed below are T cell receptor beta chains from one sample, sequenced in a study of blood T cell repertoires in COVID-19. TCRdb's copy holds only in-frame clones and misses some; the assay was immunoSEQ multiplex PCR. Among approximately 66,000 clones listed, around 83% were seen once. Input material: peripheral blood. The origin of the receptors is a man aged 45 to 65 with active COVID-19. CDR3s include the opening cysteine and the closing phenylalanine or tryptophan. D genes are given only for firm matches. A row's size may be missing; if present it is once, few, many or a size class.

DNA: TGTGCCAGCAGCTTGGAAGGGACAGCCTCTGGAAACACCATATATTTT
CDR3: CASSLEGTASGNTIYF
V: TRBV11-3
D: TRBD1
J: TRBJ1-3
size: -

DNA: TGTGCCAGCAGCCAAGTCGGTTATACGACGGGGAACACTGAAGCTTTCTTT
CDR3: CASSQVGYTTGNTEAFF
V: TRBV4-2
D: -
J: TRBJ1-1
size: -

DNA: TGTGCCAGCAGCGTAGGGACTAGCGGGAGGGCCCGAGTGGAGACCCAGTACTTC
CDR3: CASSVGTSGRARVETQYF
V: TRBV9
D: TRBD2
J: TRBJ2-5
size: -

DNA: TGCGCCAGCAGCCAGGGTAGTACTGGCAGGGAGGTTTCTGAAGCTTTCTTT
CDR3: CASSQGSTGREVSEAFF
V: TRBV4-1
D: -
J: TRBJ1-1
size: few

DNA: TGTGCCAGCAATCCCGGACTAGCGTACACAGATACGCAGTATTTT
CDR3: CASNPGLAYTDTQYF
V: TRBV9
D: TRBD2
J: TRBJ2-3
size: -

DNA: TGTGCCACCAGCAGACAGGGGACCCATAGCAATCAGCCCCAGCATTTT
CDR3: CATSRQGTHSNQPQHF
V: TRBV15
D: -
J: TRBJ1-5
size: few

DNA: TGTGCCAGCAGCTTAGAGGGGACAGGGTCGGAAGCTTTCTTT
CDR3: CASSLEGTGSEAFF
V: TRBV7-8
D: TRBD1
J: TRBJ1-1
size: -

DNA: TGTGCCACCAGTAGCGGTCCCCGCGGAGATACGCAGTATTTT
CDR3: CATSSGPRGDTQYF
V: TRBV24-1
D: -
J: TRBJ2-3
size: -

DNA: TGTGCCAGCAGCTTGGACAGGGGGCATAGTTCACCCCTCCACTTT
CDR3: CASSLDRGHSSPLHF
V: TRBV5-4
D: TRBD1
J: TRBJ1-6
size: -

DNA: TGTGCCAGCTCACTTTCGGGACAGCTGAACACTGAAGCTTTCTTT
CDR3: CASSLSGQLNTEAFF
V: TRBV18
D: TRBD1
J: TRBJ1-1
size: -

DNA: TGTGCCAGCAGCTCCCTGGCGGTTGATGAGCAGTTCTTC
CDR3: CASSSLAVDEQFF
V: TRBV5-4
D: -
J: TRBJ2-1
size: -

DNA: TGTGCCAGCAGCCAAGATTCTCGACAGGGAAGGGGCTACACCTTC
CDR3: CASSQDSRQGRGYTF
V: TRBV14
D: TRBD1
J: TRBJ1-2
size: -

DNA: TGTGCCAGCACCCTGGGACAGAACAATGAGCAGTTCTTC
CDR3: CASTLGQNNEQFF
V: TRBV12-3/TRBV12-4
D: TRBD1
J: TRBJ2-1
size: -

DNA: TGTGCCAGTGCGGGGACAGGCTACAATGAGCAGTTCTTC
CDR3: CASAGTGYNEQFF
V: TRBV19
D: TRBD1
J: TRBJ2-1
size: once

DNA: TGTGCCAGCAGTTACTCAGGCAGGGAATATGGCTACACCTTC
CDR3: CASSYSGREYGYTF
V: TRBV6-6
D: -
J: TRBJ1-2
size: -

DNA: TGTGCCAGCAGCCCCGGGACAGGCACAGATACGCAGTATTTT
CDR3: CASSPGTGTDTQYF
V: TRBV7-2
D: TRBD1
J: TRBJ2-3
size: -

DNA: TGCGCCAGCAGCTTGGGGGATGCAGGGGGCACCGGGGAGCTGTTTTTT
CDR3: CASSLGDAGGTGELFF
V: TRBV5-1
D: TRBD1
J: TRBJ2-2
size: -

DNA: TGTGCCAGCTCCCCGGCCACCTCAGGGGGGGATACGCAGTATTTT
CDR3: CASSPATSGGDTQYF
V: TRBV18
D: -
J: TRBJ2-3
size: -

DNA: TGCGCCAGCAGCGGGACAGGAAGCTATGGCTACACCTTC
CDR3: CASSGTGSYGYTF
V: TRBV5-1
D: TRBD1
J: TRBJ1-2
size: -

DNA: TGTGCCAGCAGCCTGTCAGGGGGTTCGAGTAATTCACCCCTCCACTTT
CDR3: CASSLSGGSSNSPLHF
V: TRBV25-1
D: TRBD1
J: TRBJ1-6
size: -

DNA: TGTGCCAGCAGCACCCCCGAGCTAGCCACTAACACCGGGGAGCTGTTTTTT
CDR3: CASSTPELATNTGELFF
V: TRBV7-2
D: -
J: TRBJ2-2
size: -

DNA: TGTGCCAGCAGCTTAAGTTGGGCCCGTAGCACCGGGGAGCTGTTTTTT
CDR3: CASSLSWARSTGELFF
V: TRBV11-3
D: -
J: TRBJ2-2
size: -

DNA: TGCGCCAGCAGCGTACCGACAGGTACGAGCGTTAACACCGGGGAGCTGTTTTTT
CDR3: CASSVPTGTSVNTGELFF
V: TRBV5-1
D: -
J: TRBJ2-2
size: -

DNA: TGTGCCAGTACCAGGGCCCGGAGCACAGATACGCAGTATTTT
CDR3: CASTRARSTDTQYF
V: TRBV19
D: -
J: TRBJ2-3
size: -

DNA: TGTGCCAGCAGTGCACAATATAGCAATCAGCCCCAGCATTTT
CDR3: CASSAQYSNQPQHF
V: TRBV2
D: -
J: TRBJ1-5
size: -

DNA: TGTGCCAGCAGCCAAGATGGTCAGGGGATAGATACGCAGTATTTT
CDR3: CASSQDGQGIDTQYF
V: TRBV4-2
D: -
J: TRBJ2-3
size: -

DNA: TGTGCCAGCAGCACCCAGGAAGGTGGAACTGAAGCTTTCTTT
CDR3: CASSTQEGGTEAFF
V: TRBV9
D: -
J: TRBJ1-1
size: few

DNA: TGTGCCAGCAGCCAACCGACGGACGCTGGCGAGGGTGGCTACACCTTC
CDR3: CASSQPTDAGEGGYTF
V: TRBV4-2
D: -
J: TRBJ1-2
size: once

DNA: TGTGCCAGCAGTGAAGCCCCGGGTCCAAATCAGCCCCAGCATTTT
CDR3: CASSEAPGPNQPQHF
V: TRBV2
D: -
J: TRBJ1-5
size: -

DNA: TGTGCCACCAGTGAAGCCGGCACAGATACGCAGTATTTT
CDR3: CATSEAGTDTQYF
V: TRBV24-1
D: -
J: TRBJ2-3
size: -

DNA: TGTGCCAGCGGCAAGGGGGTGGGGGAGCAGTACTTC
CDR3: CASGKGVGEQYF
V: TRBV7-9
D: -
J: TRBJ2-7
size: -

DNA: TGTGCCAGCAGCAGCTCCCTAGCGGGGGGGGCAGATACGCAGTATTTT
CDR3: CASSSSLAGGADTQYF
V: TRBV5-4
D: TRBD2
J: TRBJ2-3
size: -

DNA: TGTGCCAGCTCATCCTCACTTGCAACTAATGAAAAACTGTTTTTT
CDR3: CASSSSLATNEKLFF
V: TRBV18
D: -
J: TRBJ1-4
size: -

DNA: TGTGCCACCAGCGTCCCCGTAGGGGGGAACACTGAAGCTTTCTTT
CDR3: CATSVPVGGNTEAFF
V: TRBV15
D: -
J: TRBJ1-1
size: -

DNA: TGTGCCAGTAGTAAGGGACTAGGGACTACCGGGGAGCTGTTTTTT
CDR3: CASSKGLGTTGELFF
V: TRBV19
D: TRBD2
J: TRBJ2-2
size: -

DNA: TGTGCCAGCAGCTACCGTCCGGGCACAGATACGCAGTATTTT
CDR3: CASSYRPGTDTQYF
V: TRBV3-1/TRBV3-2
D: -
J: TRBJ2-3
size: -

DNA: TGCGCCAGCAGCTTTGGCTCGGGGGGAGTTTCTGAAGCTTTCTTT
CDR3: CASSFGSGGVSEAFF
V: TRBV5-1
D: -
J: TRBJ1-1
size: -